This T cell receptor (beta chain) originates from a study of STAT5B mutations in CD4+ large granular lymphocyte leukemia. Measured with immunoSEQ multiplex PCR; TCRdb has only the in-frame clones, and not every one. Here the sample spans about 31,000 clones, around 74% being singletons. Turning to this clone: The antigen is not known.

The V end was cut by 5 bases, the J end by 7 bases, with 14 bases between. Germline V gene data show CDR1 as SGHVS and CDR2 as FQNEAQ. The CDR3 totals 13 residues. Notes on the study in general: Main leukemic clonotypes were patient-specific, but under 30% appeared at low frequency elsewhere.

Sequenced sample: CD4+ T cells from blood buffy coats. The chain is built from TRBV7-8 and TRBJ1-1; D gene ambiguous. The receptor was derived from a human donor in good health. The CDR3 sequence is CASSHFAQSEAFF. The CDR3 DNA reads TGTGCCAGCAGCCATTTTGCGCAAAGTGAAGCTTTCTTT.